This note documents a single TCR beta chain sequence. No antigen is known for it. This sample is part of a study of radiotherapy plus CTLA-4 blockade in lung cancer. Study-level findings and limits: Response was reportedly best predicted by early blood T cell clone dynamics, with interferon-beta.

The method was immunoSEQ multiplex PCR; TCRdb's version includes in-frame clones alone and lacks a portion of them. This table holds around 56,000 clones, approximately 79% found once. This CDR3 spans 15 amino acids. V was trimmed by 4 bases and J by 4 bases, leaving 16 bases between them. The V gene's germline CDR1 is SNHLY and CDR2 FYNNEI. The origin of this receptor is a human donor with non-small cell lung cancer who had a complete response to radiotherapy plus ipilimumab. The material was peripheral blood, obtained from a patient treated with radiotherapy plus ipilimumab. The chain couples TRBV2 to TRBJ1-2; maybe TRBD1 (5 bases). The DNA of the CDR3 is TGTGCCAGCAGTGCGATCGAAGGGACTGGCTATGGCTACACCTTC. Its protein product is CASSAIEGTGYGYTF.